This entry concerns a single T cell receptor beta chain. These data come from a study of blood T cell repertoires in COVID-19. The germline CDR1 and CDR2 sequences are LNHDA and SQIVND (reference sequence). The V gene lost 8 bases and the J gene lost 3 bases, with 8 bases spanning the gap. The CDR3 contains 11 residues. Libraries were prepared by immunoSEQ multiplex PCR; TCRdb keeps only in-frame clonotypes and omits some of them. The profile covers roughly 54,000 clones, with around nine tenths appearing a single time and 3.5% to 5% taken by the ten largest. The specimen was peripheral blood. This clonotype originated in a middle-aged man with acute or convalescent COVID-19. V usage is TRBV19 and J usage is TRBJ2-7; a weak D match, TRBD2 (6 bases). In DNA, the CDR3 is TGTGCCAGTGGGGGGATCTACGAGCAGTACTTC. Its protein product is CASGGIYEQYF.